The entry below describes one T cell receptor (beta chain). The data stem from a study of shared T cell receptors in the human thymus. The repertoire was sequenced with immunoSEQ multiplex PCR; TCRdb's copy has only in-frame clones and lacks some. The sample has 450,000 to 650,000 clones, about 80% seen once. This CDR3 comprises 14 residues. Trimming stripped 0 bases from V and 6 bases from J, with 11 bases between. The germline CDR1 and CDR2 sequences are ENHRY and SYGVKD. The same data also contributed to another study, on human thymus T cells. From that second work: V and J gene usage appeared biased in thymic and blood repertoires.

The chain uses TRBV10-3 and TRBJ1-2; the D gene is possibly TRBD1 (5 bases). Sequencing was done on a sample of thymocytes. The TCR sequence derives from a boy younger than two with a congenital heart defect. The chain's CDR3 is CAISESKGRDGYTF. CDR3 in DNA: TGTGCCATCAGTGAGTCGAAGGGGCGAGATGGCTACACCTTC.